These 11 T cell receptor beta chains were sequenced from one sample in a study of cytomegalovirus exposure and HLA in healthy donors (dated 2017 in TCRdb). Receptors were amplified or captured by the immunoSEQ multiplex PCR assay. For the multiplex PCR, a mixture combining 60 forward primers for TCR Vbeta segments and 13 reverse primers for TCR Jbeta segments was used. TCRdb carries this immuneACCESS record with in-frame sequences only. Its versions omit some clonotypes, under half of them owing to an unresolved V gene in the studies checked, with the rest unexplained. For this sample, the table gives around 200,000 clones. Of the sample, 0.7% to 1% is held by the ten largest clones. The sample consisted of PBMCs. These receptors were obtained from a young woman in good health and CMV-seropositive.

The chain joins TRBV18 to TRBJ2-1; 12 bases are a match to TRBD2. The CDR3 runs 14 residues. V shed 3 bases and J 15 bases; nucleotides not matched to a gene: 9. CDR1 KGHSH and CDR2 LQKENI come from the germline V gene. The CDR3 sequence is CASSPSGLAGFLFF. Written as DNA, the CDR3 is TGTGCCAGCTCACCTTCTGGACTAGCGGGATTTCTGTTCTTC.

The chain joins TRBV18 to TRBJ2-5, with 8 bases lining up with TRBD1. The CDR3 length is 13 residues. V dropped 5 bases and J dropped 5; count of bases not matched to a gene: 4. CDR1 and CDR2 from the germline V gene are KGHSH and LQKENI. This CDR3 is CASSARQGETQYF. CDR3 DNA sequence: TGTGCCAGCTCAGCGAGACAGGGGGAGACCCAGTACTTC.

V usage is TRBV19 and J usage is TRBJ2-1; tentative D call: TRBD1 (6 bases). Deletions cut 4 bases from V and 5 bases from J, with 9 bases between. The CDR3 runs 13 residues. CDR1 and CDR2 (germline): LNHDA, SQIVND (reference sequence). The CDR3 protein is CASSRDINNEQFF. DNA for the CDR3: TGTGCCAGTAGTAGGGACATAAACAATGAGCAGTTCTTC. The full variable domain, its missing parts supplied by reference TRBV19 and TRBJ2-1, is DGGITQSPKYLFRKEGQNVTLSCEQNLNHDAMYWYRQDPGQGLRLIYYSQIVNDFQKGDIAEGYSVSREKKESFPLTVTSAQKNPTAFYLCASSRDINNEQFFGPGTRLTVL.

The chain combines TRBV29-1 with TRBJ2-2; perhaps TRBD1 as D (6 bases). Germline CDR1 is SQVTM and CDR2 is ANQGSEA. Deletions cut 0 bases from V and 2 bases from J, with 13 bases between. CDR3 length: 16 amino acids. This CDR3 is CSVEDRDTHNTGELFF. The CDR3 nucleotides read TGCAGCGTTGAAGATCGGGACACCCACAACACCGGGGAGCTGTTTTTT.

The CDR3 DNA sequence: TGTGCCAGCAGTGAAGGTGGGACAGGGGGTGTCTATGGCTACACCTTC. It encodes CASSEGGTGGVYGYTF. The rearrangement uses TRBV25-1 and TRBJ1-2; 11 bases align to TRBD1. Losses at the gene ends were 2 bases for V and 4 bases for J; bases not matched to a gene: 6. Germline V gene lookup returns CDR1 MGHDK and CDR2 SYGVNS. CDR3 size: 16 residues.

V gene TRBV6-1 combines with J gene TRBJ2-2; a possible D gene is TRBD1 (6 bases). V gave up 5 bases and J gave up 2 bases, with 12 bases separating them. Per the germline V gene, CDR1 is MNHNS and CDR2 is SASEGT. The CDR3 is 15 amino acids. CDR3 sequence reads: CASSFGTRNTGELFF. The CDR3, as DNA: TGTGCCAGCAGTTTCGGGACAAGAAACACCGGGGAGCTGTTTTTT.

V usage is TRBV5-4 and J usage is TRBJ1-4; 9 bases fit TRBD1. This CDR3 comprises 14 residues. With 3 bases clipped from V and 6 bases from J, the junction kept 3 bases outside the gene matches. Germline loops: CDR1 SGHNT, CDR2 YYREEE (reference sequence). CDR3 loop: CASSSRDRDEKLFF. CDR3 DNA: TGTGCCAGCAGCTCCCGGGACAGGGATGAAAAACTGTTTTTT.

The CDR3: CASSFFSGTQNYGYTF. The CDR3 DNA follows: TGTGCCAGCAGCTTTTTCTCCGGGACACAAAACTATGGCTACACCTTC. This rearrangement joins TRBV7-9 to TRBJ1-2; a weak D match, TRBD1 (6 bases). The CDR3 has 16 amino acids. Germline values: CDR1 SEHNR, CDR2 FQNEAQ (reference sequence). Trimming shortened V by 3 bases and J by 2 bases, and 16 bases separated the two germline ends.

The chain uses TRBV2 and TRBJ1-1; tentatively, D is TRBD1 (5 bases). The germline CDR1 and CDR2 sequences are SNHLY and FYNNEI. The germline V and J ends were trimmed by 3 bases and 7 bases, with 9 bases remaining between them. The CDR3 is made up of 12 amino acids. The CDR3 region has the DNA TGTGCCAGCAGTGACAGGGTAATTGAAGCTTTCTTT. It codes for CASSDRVIEAFF.

The rearrangement links TRBV18 to TRBJ2-1, with 8 bases identical to TRBD1. After removal of 7 bases from V and 1 base from J, the junction contained 15 bases not matched to a gene. The CDR3 runs 18 residues. The germline gives CDR1 KGHSH, CDR2 LQKENI. CDR3 loop: CASLPRAGGQTSYNEQFF. The DNA for the CDR3 is TGTGCCAGCTTACCGCGGGCAGGGGGCCAAACTTCCTACAATGAGCAGTTCTTC. Full variable domain (missing parts from reference TRBV18 and TRBJ2-1): NAGVMQNPRHLVRRRGQEARLRCSPMKGHSHVYWYRQLPEEGLKFMVYLQKENIIDESGMPKERFSAEFPKEGPSILRIQQVVRGDSAAYFCASLPRAGGQTSYNEQFFGPGTRLTVL.

The J gene is TRBJ1-1, the V gene TRBV2; TRBD1 agrees at 9 bases. Losses at the gene ends were 7 bases for V and 5 bases for J; bases not matched to a gene: 14. Per the germline V gene, CDR1 is SNHLY and CDR2 is FYNNEI. The CDR3 length is 16 residues. Written as DNA, the CDR3 is TGTGCCAGCATCCTTGGGGGGGGACAGGGAAGAACTGAAGCTTTCTTT. It codes for CASILGGGQGRTEAFF.